These 30 T cell receptor beta chains were all obtained from the same sample, sequenced in a study of cytomegalovirus exposure and HLA in healthy donors. Primers included in the PCR were 60 Vbeta and 13 Jbeta primers. Here immunoSEQ multiplex PCR was the method, and the copy in TCRdb shows in-frame clones only, minus some. Of 150,000 or so clones in the sample, about 79% were seen once. Material for sequencing was PBMCs. Receptors were obtained from a man aged 50 to 60 in good health and CMV-seropositive.

The chain couples TRBV28 to TRBJ1-2; D not certain. V dropped 3 bases and J dropped 8 bases, with 13 bases sitting between them. The V gene's germline CDR1 is MDHEN and CDR2 SYDVKM. This CDR3 is 13 amino acids long. The CDR3 bases are TGTGCCAGCAGTTTGAGTCGTGTTTACGGCTACACCTTC. It translates to CASSLSRVYGYTF.

This chain joins TRBV6-7 and TRBJ2-2; 7 bases are shared with TRBD2. TRBV6-7 qualifies as an ORF whose function is uncertain. V dropped 2 bases and J dropped 5; count of bases not matched to a gene: 8. This CDR3 has 16 amino acids. The CDR3 sequence: CASSYNGWGGTGELFF. For the CDR3, the DNA is TGTGCCAGCAGTTACAATGGTTGGGGGGGGACCGGGGAGCTGTTTTTT.

As for this clone: The sample carries other DNA sequences with the same CDR3. This chain connects TRBV4-1 to TRBJ1-3; D is unresolved. Trimming stripped 0 bases from V and 0 bases from J, with 6 bases between. In germline, CDR1 is MGHRA, CDR2 YSYEKL. This CDR3 region has 15 residues. The chain's CDR3 is CASSQDSNSGNTIYF. As DNA, the CDR3 is TGCGCCAGCAGCCAAGATTCTAACTCTGGAAACACCATATATTTT.

The V gene is TRBV19, the J gene TRBJ1-4; D unclear. Trimming stripped 7 bases from V and 5 bases from J, with 17 bases between. This CDR3 contains 15 residues. The germline V gene encodes CDR1 LNHDA and CDR2 SQIVND (reference sequence). The DNA of the CDR3 is TGTGCCAGTAAGAACTCACGACTCCCGAATGAAAAACTGTTTTTT. This translates into CASKNSRLPNEKLFF.

V and J are TRBV27 and TRBJ2-5, with 7 bases fitting TRBD2. The CDR3 length is 16 residues. The junction had 10 bases not matched to a gene; V was cut back by 6 bases and J by 0 bases. Per the germline V gene, CDR1 is MNHEY and CDR2 is SMNVEV (reference sequence). The CDR3 spells CASSLRSGGYQETQYF. For the CDR3, the DNA is TGTGCCAGCAGCTTACGATCCGGGGGGTACCAAGAGACCCAGTACTTC.

This clone occurred a few times. This sequence joins TRBV7-9 and TRBJ2-5, with 14 bases that match TRBD2. CDR1 is SEHNR and CDR2 is FQNEAQ in the germline V gene (reference sequence). The CDR3 has 16 residues. V was pared by 3 bases and J by 5 bases, with 5 bases of the junction left unmatched. The CDR3 spells CASSLTSGGAGETQYF. The CDR3 DNA follows: TGTGCCAGCAGCTTGACTAGCGGGGGGGCCGGTGAGACCCAGTACTTC.

This clone appeared a single time. This rearrangement joins TRBV7-8 to TRBJ1-2; 9 bases match TRBD1. CDR1 SGHVS and CDR2 FQNEAQ come from the germline V gene. The ends lost 4 bases at V and 13 bases at J; junction bases unmatched: 10. This CDR3 has 13 residues. CDR3 nucleotide sequence: TGTGCCAGCAGCTCGAACCGGGACAGGGTCATCACCTTC. It specifies CASSSNRDRVITF.

V and J are TRBV29-1 and TRBJ2-2, with 9 bases identical to TRBD2. This CDR3 contains 15 residues. Per the germline V gene, CDR1 is SQVTM and CDR2 is ANQGSEA. The J segment lost 6 bases and the V segment lost 1 base, leaving 6 bases of the junction unmatched. CDR3 in DNA: TGCAGCGTTGAAGGGCTAGCGGGGTCTTCCGGGGAGCTGTTTTTT. This sequence encodes CSVEGLAGSSGELFF.

This sequence joins TRBV9 and TRBJ1-3; 8 bases align to TRBD1. Per germline, CDR1 SGDLS and CDR2 YYNGEE. J lost 3 bases, V lost 0 bases, and 2 bases had no gene match. This CDR3 contains 15 residues. The CDR3 sequence: CASSVETGVGNTIYF. In DNA, the CDR3 is TGTGCCAGCAGCGTAGAGACAGGGGTTGGAAACACCATATATTTT.

V and J are TRBV28 and TRBJ1-1, with a weak D call TRBD1 (6 bases). Germline V gene lookup returns CDR1 MDHEN and CDR2 SYDVKM. Trimming removed 4 bases at V and 4 bases at J, with 10 bases between. CDR3 length: 13 amino acids. The CDR3 coding sequence is TGTGCCAGCAGTTATACAGGGACCACTGAAGCTTTCTTT. Encoded protein: CASSYTGTTEAFF. Complete variable domain (other parts from reference TRBV28 and TRBJ1-1): DVKVTQSSRYLVKRTGEKVFLECVQDMDHENMFWYRQDPGLGLRLIYFSYDVKMKEKGDIPEGYSVSREKKERFSLILESASTNQTSMYLCASSYTGTTEAFFGQGTRLTVV.

This clone was detected once. The gene calls are TRBV2 and TRBJ1-2; TRBD1 aligns across 8 bases. Germline V gene data show CDR1 as SNHLY and CDR2 as FYNNEI. After removal of 5 bases from V and 5 bases from J, the junction contained 4 bases not matched to a gene. The CDR3 has 13 residues. For the CDR3, the DNA is TGTGCCAGCAGTCAGGGGGCCGGTTATGGCTACACCTTC. It codes for CASSQGAGYGYTF.

This clone was seen a single time. The gene calls are TRBV10-3 and TRBJ2-7; D may be TRBD1 (5 bases). The germline V and J ends were trimmed by 2 bases and 6 bases, with 14 bases remaining between them. The CDR3 sequence is 14 residues long. Germline lookup yields CDR1 ENHRY and CDR2 SYGVKD. The CDR3: CAISEIWQGGEQYF. The CDR3 nucleotides read TGTGCCATCAGTGAGATCTGGCAGGGTGGCGAGCAGTACTTC.

The CDR3: CASRIAGATDTQYF. The DNA of the CDR3 is TGTGCCAGCAGAATAGCGGGGGCCACAGATACGCAGTATTTT. The V call is TRBV6-1, the J call TRBJ2-3; TRBD2 aligns across 9 bases. Trimming removed 6 bases from V and 2 bases from J; junction bases left unmatched: 3. Germline-derived CDR1 and CDR2 are MNHNS and SASEGT. This CDR3 has 14 amino acids.

J is TRBJ1-6 and V is TRBV9; 7 bases are shared with TRBD1. The CDR3 has 15 amino acids. CDR1 SGDLS and CDR2 YYNGEE come from the germline V gene. The V and J ends lost 0 bases and 6 bases, in that order; junction bases with no gene match: 3. The CDR3 spells CASSVGQGLNSPLHF. CDR3 sequence (DNA): TGTGCCAGCAGCGTAGGACAGGGCCTTAATTCACCCCTCCACTTT.

V usage is TRBV28 and J usage is TRBJ2-1, with 7 bases fitting TRBD2. J lost 8 bases, V lost 5 bases, and 15 bases had no gene match. Germline V gene data show CDR1 as MDHEN and CDR2 as SYDVKM. CDR3 length: 16 residues. CDR3 DNA sequence: TGTGCCAGCAGTAGAACCGGGACTACGTTTAGGGATGAGCAGTTCTTC. As protein: CASSRTGTTFRDEQFF.

This chain connects TRBV19 to TRBJ1-3; TRBD1 matches at 8 bases. With V trimmed by 4 bases and J by 3 bases, 5 bases remained unmatched. From germline, CDR1 is LNHDA and CDR2 SQIVND (reference sequence). This CDR3 is 15 amino acids long. This CDR3 reads CASSTGGTGGNTIYF. The DNA for the CDR3 is TGTGCCAGTAGTACAGGGGGGACAGGTGGAAACACCATATATTTT.

This chain joins TRBV29-1 and TRBJ1-1; D perhaps matches TRBD1 (5 bases). This CDR3 region has 14 residues. Germline V gene lookup returns CDR1 SQVTM and CDR2 ANQGSEA. Trimming removed 0 bases from V and 5 bases from J, with 13 bases in between. The CDR3 region is CSVEEGGGGTEAFF. The CDR3 DNA sequence: TGCAGCGTTGAAGAAGGCGGGGGGGGAACTGAAGCTTTCTTT.

The genes are TRBV6-5 and TRBJ2-7, with D possibly TRBD2 on 5 matching bases. Germline lookup yields CDR1 MNHEY and CDR2 SVGAGI. This CDR3 is built from 14 residues. The ends were cut back, 6 bases at V and 3 bases at J, with 15 bases in the middle. CDR3 coding DNA: TGTGCCAGCAGCCTCCGAGGGCAGTACTACGAGCAGTACTTC. Translation: CASSLRGQYYEQYF.

This clone was recorded only once. The rearrangement joins TRBV5-6 to TRBJ2-7; the match to TRBD1 covers 12 bases. The junction had 7 bases not matched to a gene; V was cut back by 2 bases and J by 7 bases. The germline V gene has CDR1 SGHDT and CDR2 YYEEEE. This CDR3 region has 15 residues. CDR3 DNA: TGTGCCAGCAGCTTCGGGACAGGGGGCGCAAAAGAGCAGTACGTC. Encoded protein: CASSFGTGGAKEQYV.

V usage is TRBV5-1 and J usage is TRBJ1-4; 7 nucleotides match TRBD1. Germline CDR1 SGHRS, CDR2 YFSETQ. CDR3 length: 15 amino acids. V shed 3 bases, J shed 1 base, and the junction held 3 bases outside the gene matches. The CDR3 DNA reads as TGCGCCAGCAGCTCCCAGGGGGAAACTAATGAAAAACTGTTTTTT. Its protein product is CASSSQGETNEKLFF.

The rearrangement links TRBV7-9 to TRBJ1-1, with D maybe TRBD1 (6 bases). CDR3 length: 14 residues. CDR1 is SEHNR and CDR2 is FQNEAQ in the germline V gene (reference sequence). Deletions cut 1 base from V and 2 bases from J, with 8 bases between. CDR3 region: CASSLEGVNTEAFF. CDR3 DNA sequence: TGTGCCAGCAGCTTAGAGGGGGTCAACACTGAAGCTTTCTTT.

This sequence joins TRBV4-3 and TRBJ2-1, with 11 bases aligning to TRBD2. The CDR3 has 15 amino acids. V lost 3 bases, J lost 4 bases, and 2 bases stayed unmatched. Germline V gene sequence: CDR1 LGHNA, CDR2 YSLEER. CDR3 residues: CASSHGLAGYNEQFF. CDR3 sequence (DNA): TGCGCCAGCAGCCACGGACTAGCGGGTTACAATGAGCAGTTCTTC.

The rearrangement joins TRBV5-4 to TRBJ2-1, with 14 bases fitting TRBD2. Germline lookup yields CDR1 SGHNT and CDR2 YYREEE (reference sequence). V trimming: 4 bases; J trimming: 6 bases; junction bases outside the gene matches: 3. There are 15 residues in the CDR3. CDR3 amino acids: CASSQGLAGVNEQFF. The CDR3 nucleotides are TGTGCCAGCAGCCAGGGACTAGCGGGGGTCAATGAGCAGTTCTTC.

The chain is built from TRBV7-2 and TRBJ2-2; 10 bases map to TRBD1. CDR1 is SGHTA and CDR2 is FQGNSA in the germline V gene. CDR3 length: 14 amino acids. V was pared by 8 bases and J by 1 base, with 1 base of the junction left unmatched. The chain's CDR3 is CASGTGVNTGELFF. The CDR3 DNA is TGTGCCAGCGGGACAGGGGTGAACACCGGGGAGCTGTTTTTT.

This sequence joins TRBV5-6 and TRBJ2-5; D unclear. The CDR3 length is 14 residues. V was trimmed by 1 base and J by 2 bases, leaving 9 bases between them. CDR1 is SGHDT, CDR2 YYEEEE, per germline. CDR3 coding DNA: TGTGCCAGCAGCTTGTCACACATACAAGAGACCCAGTACTTC. It specifies CASSLSHIQETQYF.

The rearrangement links TRBV5-1 to TRBJ2-3, with a weak D call TRBD2 (5 bases). V dropped 4 bases and J dropped 0 bases, with 9 bases sitting between them. Germline V gives CDR1 SGHRS, CDR2 YFSETQ. The CDR3 totals 14 residues. CDR3 in DNA: TGCGCCAGCAGCCGATGGACTAGCACAGATACGCAGTATTTT. It yields the protein CASSRWTSTDTQYF.

The table lists this clone with a few counts. The V call is TRBV28, the J call TRBJ2-7; D might be TRBD2 (5 bases). The CDR3 extends over 14 amino acids. Germline V gene lookup returns CDR1 MDHEN and CDR2 SYDVKM. V was pared by 10 bases and J by 1 base, with 17 bases between. In DNA, the CDR3 is TGTGCCACGACCAGGCTAGGGAGATCCTACGAGCAGTACTTC. As protein: CATTRLGRSYEQYF.

The chain employs TRBV9 and TRBJ1-3, with a weak D call TRBD1 (6 bases). Germline V lookup: CDR1 SGDLS, CDR2 YYNGEE. The CDR3 length is 16 residues. V gave up 2 bases and J gave up 3 bases, with 15 bases separating them. CDR3 loop: CASSVEQGMRGNTIYF. CDR3 nucleotides: TGTGCCAGCAGCGTGGAACAGGGAATGCGTGGAAACACCATATATTTT.

The chain combines TRBV2 with TRBJ2-2; D is possibly TRBD2 (5 bases). V dropped 5 bases and J dropped 11 bases, with 12 bases sitting between them. Looked up from germline, CDR1 is SNHLY and CDR2 is FYNNEI. The CDR3 runs to 12 residues. CDR3 nucleotide sequence: TGTGCCAGCAGTAAGGACTCCCCAGAGCTGTTTTTT. Translated, it gives CASSKDSPELFF.

This clone turned up a few times. CDR3 sequence (DNA): TGCAGCGTTGAAGTGGGGCGGTCCTACAATGAGCAGTTCTTC. As protein: CSVEVGRSYNEQFF. The chain carries TRBV29-1 and TRBJ2-1; weak D call: TRBD1 (5 bases). V lost 1 base to trimming and J lost 1 base, with 8 bases between them. The CDR3 loop spans 14 amino acids. The germline V gene has CDR1 SQVTM and CDR2 ANQGSEA.